This T cell receptor beta chain was retrieved from a study of cytotoxic CD8 clonotypes in ibrutinib-treated CLL. The method was immunoSEQ multiplex PCR; TCRdb's version includes in-frame clones alone and lacks a portion of them. Here the sample spans some 50,000 clones, roughly 50% being singletons. Worth noting for this clone: Its cognate antigen is unknown.

Germline V lookup: CDR1 SGHVS, CDR2 FQNEAQ. V was cut by 2 bases and J by 0 bases, with 5 bases left in between. The CDR3 runs 13 residues. Study observations and caveats: There were few public clonotypes, and on treatment they contracted or stayed stable.

This sequence was found in a human donor with chronic lymphocytic leukemia. This specimen was PBMCs, taken after 24 months of ibrutinib treatment. The chain combines TRBV7-8 with TRBJ2-7; D ambiguous. The CDR3 region has the DNA TGTGCCAGCAGCTTAATCTCCTCCTACGAGCAGTACTTC. It yields the protein CASSLISSYEQYF.